This paragraph reports one T cell receptor beta chain. What it binds is unknown. TCRdb itself ran the reads through MiXCR, one entry per CDR3 protein. The sample lists around 300,000 distinct CDR3 sequences, roughly 25% seen once, with about an eighth in the top ten. Germline V gives CDR1 MNHEY, CDR2 SMNVEV (reference sequence). V lost 6 bases and J lost 2; bases outside the gene matches: 5. This CDR3 spans 15 amino acids. This entry comes from a study of T cell repertoires in cytomegalovirus infection. Specimen: cultured PBMCs, collected from culture after CMV antigen stimulation. The sequence was obtained from a human donor in good health (CMV status not recorded). Some clones in this sample may be carry-over from other donors' samples. This sequence joins TRBV27 and TRBJ1-4, with 8 bases lining up with TRBD1. The CDR3 DNA reads TGTGCCAGCAGGGTCACAGGGGGGACTAATGAAAAACTGTTTTTT. It encodes CASRVTGGTNEKLFF. Full variable domain (outside the CDR3, taken from reference TRBV27 and TRBJ1-4): EAQVTQNPRYLITVTGKKLTVTCSQNMNHEYMSWYRQDPGLGLRQIYYSMNVEVTDKGDVPEGYKVSRKEKRNFPLILESPSPNQTSLYFCASRVTGGTNEKLFFGSGTQLSVL.